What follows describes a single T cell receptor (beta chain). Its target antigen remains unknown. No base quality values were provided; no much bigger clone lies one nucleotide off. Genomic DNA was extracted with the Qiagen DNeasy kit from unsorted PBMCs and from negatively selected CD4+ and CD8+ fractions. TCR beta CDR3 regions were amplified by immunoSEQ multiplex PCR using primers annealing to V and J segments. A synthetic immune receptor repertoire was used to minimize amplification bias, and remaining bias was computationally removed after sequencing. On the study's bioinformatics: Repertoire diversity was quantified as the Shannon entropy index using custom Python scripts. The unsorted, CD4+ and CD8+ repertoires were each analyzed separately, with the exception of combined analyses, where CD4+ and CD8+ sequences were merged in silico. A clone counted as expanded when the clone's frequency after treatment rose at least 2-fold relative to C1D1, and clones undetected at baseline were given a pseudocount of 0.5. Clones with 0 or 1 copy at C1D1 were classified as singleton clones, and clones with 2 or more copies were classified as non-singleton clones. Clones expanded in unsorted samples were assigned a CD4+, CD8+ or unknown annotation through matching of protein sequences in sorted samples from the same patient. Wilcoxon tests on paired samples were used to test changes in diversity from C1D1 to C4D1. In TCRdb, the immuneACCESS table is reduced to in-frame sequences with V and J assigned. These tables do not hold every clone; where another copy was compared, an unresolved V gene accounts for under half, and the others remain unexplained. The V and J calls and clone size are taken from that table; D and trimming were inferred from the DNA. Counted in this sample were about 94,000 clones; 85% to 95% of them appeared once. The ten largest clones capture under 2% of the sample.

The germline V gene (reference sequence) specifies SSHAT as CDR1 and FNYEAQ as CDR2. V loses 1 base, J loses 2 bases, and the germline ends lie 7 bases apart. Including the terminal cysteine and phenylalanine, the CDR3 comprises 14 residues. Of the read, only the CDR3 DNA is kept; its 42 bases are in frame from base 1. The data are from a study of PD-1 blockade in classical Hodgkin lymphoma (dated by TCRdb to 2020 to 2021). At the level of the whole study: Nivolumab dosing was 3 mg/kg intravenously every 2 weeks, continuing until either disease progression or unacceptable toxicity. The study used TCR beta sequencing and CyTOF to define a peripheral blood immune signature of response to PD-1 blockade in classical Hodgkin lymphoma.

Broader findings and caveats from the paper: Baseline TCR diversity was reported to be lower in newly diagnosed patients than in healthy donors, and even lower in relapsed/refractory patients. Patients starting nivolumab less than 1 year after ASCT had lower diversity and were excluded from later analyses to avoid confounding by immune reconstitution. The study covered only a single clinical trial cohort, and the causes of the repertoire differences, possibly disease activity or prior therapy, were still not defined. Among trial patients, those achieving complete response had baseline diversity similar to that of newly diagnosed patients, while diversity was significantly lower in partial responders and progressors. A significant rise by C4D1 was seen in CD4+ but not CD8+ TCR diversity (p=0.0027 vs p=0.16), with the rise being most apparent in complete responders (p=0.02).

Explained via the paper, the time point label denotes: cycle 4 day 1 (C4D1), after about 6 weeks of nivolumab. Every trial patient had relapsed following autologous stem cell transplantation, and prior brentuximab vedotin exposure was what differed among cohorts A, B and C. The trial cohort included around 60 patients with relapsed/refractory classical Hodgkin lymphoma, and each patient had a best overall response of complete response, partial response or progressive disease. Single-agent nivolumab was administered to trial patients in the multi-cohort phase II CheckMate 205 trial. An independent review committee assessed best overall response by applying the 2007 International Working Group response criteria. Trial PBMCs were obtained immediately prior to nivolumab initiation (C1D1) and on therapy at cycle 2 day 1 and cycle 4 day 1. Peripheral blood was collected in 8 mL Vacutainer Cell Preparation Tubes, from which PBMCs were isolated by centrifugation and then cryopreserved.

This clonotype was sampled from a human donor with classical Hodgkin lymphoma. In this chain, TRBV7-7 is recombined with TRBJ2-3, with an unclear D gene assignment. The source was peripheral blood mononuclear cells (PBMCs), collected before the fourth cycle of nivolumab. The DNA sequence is TGTGCCAGCAGCTTAGACAGATACACAGATACGCAGTATTTT. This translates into CASSLDRYTDTQYF. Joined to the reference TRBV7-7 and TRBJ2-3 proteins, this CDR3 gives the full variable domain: GAGVSQSPRYKVTKRGQDVTLRCDPISSHATLYWYQQALGQGPEFLTYFNYEAQPDKSGLPSDRFSAERPEGSISTLTIQRTEQRDSAMYRCASSLDRYTDTQYFGPGTRLTVL.